One and the same sample provided the 6 T cell receptor beta chains below, sequenced in a study of blood T cell repertoires in COVID-19. Measured with immunoSEQ multiplex PCR; TCRdb has only the in-frame clones, and not every one. The data contain fewer than 250,000 clones, 84% of them seen just once; the ten biggest clones take up under 5%. The source material was peripheral blood. These receptors were obtained from a man aged 45-60 years with acute or convalescent COVID-19.

The chain is built from TRBV12-3 or TRBV12-4 and TRBJ2-1; 8 bases agree with TRBD2. After removal of 9 bases from V and 2 bases from J, the junction contained 3 bases not matched to a gene. The CDR3 covers 13 residues. CDR3 amino acids: CASTSGPYNEQFF. CDR3 nucleotide sequence: TGTGCCAGTACTAGCGGCCCCTACAATGAGCAGTTCTTC.

The rearrangement uses TRBV10-3 and TRBJ1-6; 7 bases match TRBD1. The V gene end was trimmed by 10 bases and the J gene end by 10 bases; junction bases not matched to a gene: 10. Germline-derived CDR1 and CDR2 are ENHRY and SYGVKD. CDR3 length equals 13 residues. The DNA of the CDR3 is TGTGCCACCAAACAAGACAGGGAATCACCCCTCCACTTT. Protein product: CATKQDRESPLHF.

DNA of the CDR3: TGTGCCACCAGTGATGGGACAGAATACGGGGAGCTGTTTTTT. Amino acids: CATSDGTEYGELFF. The chain is built from TRBV24-1 and TRBJ2-2, with TRBD1 matching 7 bases. Trimming cost V 3 bases and J 7 bases; bases outside gene matches: 4. The CDR3 runs to 14 residues. The germline gives CDR1 KGHDR, CDR2 SFDVKD.

The rearrangement uses TRBV6-6 and TRBJ1-1; perhaps TRBD1 as D (5 bases). The CDR3 is 14 amino acids. Deletions cut 0 bases from V and 4 bases from J, with 9 bases between. Germline V gene lookup returns CDR1 MNHNY and CDR2 SVGAGI (reference sequence). Here the CDR3 reads CASSYSSQGTEAFF. The CDR3 bases are TGTGCCAGCAGTTACTCTTCCCAGGGCACTGAAGCTTTCTTT.

J is TRBJ1-5 and V is TRBV15, with TRBD1 identical over 7 bases. Germline CDR1 is LNHNV and CDR2 is YYDKDF (reference sequence). The V gene end was trimmed by 8 bases and the J gene end by 2 bases; junction bases not matched to a gene: 6. The CDR3 length is 14 residues. CDR3 sequence (DNA): TGTGCCACCGAGGGGGCGACGGGCAATCAGCCCCAGCATTTT. Encoded protein: CATEGATGNQPQHF.

V gene TRBV5-1 combines with J gene TRBJ2-3; 9 positions agree with TRBD2. The CDR3 loop spans 15 amino acids. The J segment lost 1 base and the V segment lost 7 bases, leaving 7 bases of the junction unmatched. CDR1 SGHRS and CDR2 YFSETQ come from the germline V gene. The CDR3, as DNA: TGCGCCAGCGTCGAAGTAGCGGGGGGCACAGATACGCAGTATTTT. Protein: CASVEVAGGTDTQYF.